At least ten counts were recorded for the clone carrying this TCR beta chain. The antigen remains unidentified. Unique molecular identifiers were incorporated when the TCRbeta library was constructed. TCRdb redid the calling of the PCR reads with MiXCR, one entry per CDR3 protein. Altogether about 980,000 distinct CDR3 sequences are present, roughly 29% being singletons, with the ten largest covering more than 25%. The data derive from a study of T-cell reconstitution after alpha-beta-depleted transplantation in children. General study results and limits: Fresh T-cell production supplied most of the T-cell counts and diversity seen one year after transplant.

Germline V gene lookup returns CDR1 MDHEN and CDR2 SYDVKM. The J segment lost 5 bases and the V segment lost 7 bases, leaving 4 bases of the junction unmatched. This CDR3 is 12 amino acids long. The chain recombines TRBV28 with TRBJ2-7, with 8 bases that match TRBD1. The starting material was PBMCs, mostly from graft donor cells, obtained 360 days after TCRalphabeta/CD19-depleted stem cell transplant. This TCR came from a boy less than two years old who had a stem cell transplant for SCID, so the T cells may come from the graft donor. CDR3 in DNA: TGTGCCAGCATCTCGGACAGGGACGAGCAGTACTTC. This sequence encodes CASISDRDEQYF. The variable domain in full, with the rest retrieved from reference TRBV28 and TRBJ2-7, is DVKVTQSSRYLVKRTGEKVFLECVQDMDHENMFWYRQDPGLGLRLIYFSYDVKMKEKGDIPEGYSVSREKKERFSLILESASTNQTSMYLCASISDRDEQYFGPGTRLTVT.